This T cell receptor beta chain was recorded in a study of blood T cell repertoires in COVID-19. About the study: The United States, Italy and Spain provided the acute and convalescent COVID-19 samples.

Clinical histories supplied by participants themselves formed the basis of cohort assignment. Trimming removed 0 bases at V and 5 bases at J, with 8 bases between. Germline V gene lookup returns CDR1 SGHNT and CDR2 YYREEE (reference sequence). The CDR3 contains 14 residues. Produced via immunoSEQ multiplex PCR; TCRdb's table is partial and in-frame only. The table lists 220,000 or so clones, roughly 82% of them singletons. The chain uses TRBV5-4 and TRBJ2-2, with D perhaps matching TRBD1 (5 bases). The sequencing sample was made of PBMCs or T cells enriched from blood (not recorded which). The TCR originated in a woman aged 50 to 60 who had recovered from COVID-19. Written as DNA, the CDR3 is TGTGCCAGCAGCTTGGGCAGGGATACCGGGGAGCTGTTTTTT. Amino acids: CASSLGRDTGELFF.